The 4 T cell receptor beta chains reported below all come from one sample, sequenced in a study of vaccination and CD4 T cells after COVID-19. These receptors are not linked to any known antigen. An Oncomine TCR Beta short-read assay was used to sequence the DNA from cultured CD4+ T cells. Researchers extracted genomic DNA from CD4+ T cells that had been cultured. Via MiXCR, TCRdb re-called the PCR reads, giving one row per CDR3 protein. This sample yields 9,500 or so distinct CDR3 sequences, of which roughly 30% are seen a single time; nearly 25% belongs to the top ten. Treatment: 10-day PBMC culture with coronavirus spike peptide pools or control peptides (ViraFEST assay). An unexposed donor provided the CD4+ T cells, which were collected before the COVID-19 pandemic (2011-2018). Material for sequencing was CD4+ T cells from blood, cultured in vitro. The receptors come from a human donor in good health.

This clonotype was counted a few times. The gene calls are TRBV25-1 and TRBJ1-2, with D possibly matching TRBD1 (5 bases). Germline CDR1 MGHDK, CDR2 SYGVNS. V gave up 6 bases and J gave up 5 bases, with 13 bases separating them. The length of the CDR3 is 13 residues. The CDR3 nucleotides read TGTGCCAGCAGAACCGGGACGGAATATGGCTACACCTTC. Translated: CASRTGTEYGYTF.

The chain carries TRBV6-2 or TRBV6-3 and TRBJ2-3; D might be TRBD1 (6 bases). V was shortened by 0 bases and J by 2 bases, with 9 bases between the two germline ends. The CDR3 spans 15 residues. The V gene's germline CDR1 is MNHEY and CDR2 SVGEGT. The CDR3 bases are TGTGCCAGCAGTTACTCGCAGGGGAACACAGATACGCAGTATTTT. Translation: CASSYSQGNTDTQYF.

The chain has TRBV15 and TRBJ2-1, with TRBD2 identical over 8 bases. V lost 0 bases and J lost 2; bases outside the gene matches: 9. Germline values: CDR1 LNHNV, CDR2 YYDKDF (reference sequence). The CDR3 is 18 amino acids. CDR3 sequence: CATSRDLPGLGAYNEQFF. The CDR3 DNA reads TGTGCCACCAGCAGAGACCTGCCGGGACTAGGGGCCTACAATGAGCAGTTCTTC.

The chain combines TRBV6-1 with TRBJ2-7; TRBD2 matches 11 bases. Germline V lookup: CDR1 MNHNS, CDR2 SASEGT. J lost 3 bases, V lost 8 bases, and 30 bases had no gene match. The CDR3 consists of 22 residues. The CDR3 DNA reads TGTGCCAGCCTTAGGGAGGACAAGACTAGCGGGATATGGGGTGGCGACTACTACGAGCAGTACTTC. Translation gives CASLREDKTSGIWGGDYYEQYF.